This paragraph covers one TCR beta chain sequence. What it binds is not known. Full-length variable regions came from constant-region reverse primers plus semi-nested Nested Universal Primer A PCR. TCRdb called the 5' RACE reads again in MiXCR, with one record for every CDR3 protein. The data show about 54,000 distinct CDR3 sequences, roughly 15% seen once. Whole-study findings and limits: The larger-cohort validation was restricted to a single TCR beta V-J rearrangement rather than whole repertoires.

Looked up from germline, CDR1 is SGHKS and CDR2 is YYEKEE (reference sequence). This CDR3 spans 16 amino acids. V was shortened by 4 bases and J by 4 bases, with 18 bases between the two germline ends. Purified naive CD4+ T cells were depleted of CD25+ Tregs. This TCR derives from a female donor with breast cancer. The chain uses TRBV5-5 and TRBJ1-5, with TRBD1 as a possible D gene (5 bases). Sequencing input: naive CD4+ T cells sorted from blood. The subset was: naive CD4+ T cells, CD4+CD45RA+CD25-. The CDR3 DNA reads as TGTGCCAGCAGCGTGTTTGAAGGGGCGAGAAATCAGCCCCAGCATTTT. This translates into CASSVFEGARNQPQHF.